This TCR beta chain is drawn from a study of CD8+ T cells in alopecia areata. Once RNA had been extracted, it was reverse transcribed into cDNA to act as the sequencing template. Some clones are missing from TCRdb's copy, which holds only in-frame ones; the method was immunoSEQ multiplex PCR. The repertoire holds 150,000 or so clones, 54% seen once, with about 15% in the top ten. Described treatment: oral pan-JAK inhibitor, 5-10 mg twice daily. The ends lost 1 base at V and 4 bases at J; junction bases unmatched: 10. CDR1 and CDR2 (germline): PRHDT, FYEKMQ (reference sequence). This CDR3 contains 17 residues.

The receptor was isolated from a human donor with alopecia areata. The source material was CD8+ T cells sorted from blood, sampled at week 4, from a patient treated with tofacitinib. This chain connects TRBV13 to TRBJ1-5, with 7 bases matching TRBD1. CDR3 loop: CASSLETGSVANQPQHF. Written as DNA, the CDR3 is TGTGCCAGCAGCTTAGAGACAGGGAGCGTGGCGAATCAGCCCCAGCATTTT.